This T cell receptor (beta chain) comes out of a study of T-cell memory formation after mild COVID-19. This clonotype was picked up many times. TCRdb processed the 5' RACE reads anew with MiXCR; each CDR3 protein has one entry. In the table there are over 250,000 distinct CDR3 sequences, about 15% of which are singletons. Germline V lookup: CDR1 ENHRY, CDR2 SYGVKD. Trimming shortened V by 10 bases and J by 8 bases, and 29 bases separated the two germline ends. This CDR3 region has 16 residues. Material for sequencing was PBMCs or a T cell subset sorted from them (not recorded which). The genes are TRBV10-3 and TRBJ1-2; possible D gene TRBD1, 6 bases. The sequence was collected from a man between 18 and 29 years old who had mild COVID-19 (a few samples of this study predate the infection). Cell type and time point are not known. The CDR3 sequence is CATQRGDGTGGVGYTF. In DNA, the CDR3 is TGTGCCACCCAGAGAGGAGACGGGACGGGGGGCGTCGGCTACACCTTC.